Listed here is a single TCR beta chain. These data belong to a study of control samples from healthy donors and cancer patients. CDR3 length: 16 residues. V shed 5 bases and J 2 bases; nucleotides not matched to a gene: 7. Germline V gives CDR1 MDHEN, CDR2 SYDVKM. This table comes from immunoSEQ multiplex PCR, and its TCRdb copy is limited to in-frame clones, with some not included. This table has more than 85,000 clones, about 91% appearing once. Material: blood. The TCR sequence derives from a woman aged 18-29 years in good health. The gene calls are TRBV28 and TRBJ2-5; TRBD2 matches at 11 bases. The CDR3 is CASSGRLAGNQETQYF. CDR3 nucleotides: TGTGCCAGCAGTGGCAGACTAGCGGGAAATCAAGAGACCCAGTACTTC.